This T cell receptor (beta chain) was profiled in a study of T cells in Graves' hyperthyroidism and ophthalmopathy. What was amplified from RNA transcripts were TCR beta CDR3 regions. First-round RT-PCR of the TCR CDR3 relied on the HTBI primer set. TCRdb re-called the multiplex PCR reads through MiXCR, storing one row per CDR3 protein. The sample contains 210,000 or so distinct CDR3 sequences, 15% to 20% of which appear only once. The length of the CDR3 is 20 residues. Trimming cost V 0 bases and J 8 bases; bases outside gene matches: 21. Germline CDR1 MGHRA, CDR2 YSYEKL. The origin of this receptor is a man aged 45 to 65 with Graves' hyperthyroidism. The V call is TRBV4-1, the J call TRBJ2-1; 8 nucleotides align to TRBD1. The specimen was blood. The CDR3 coding sequence is TGCGCCAGCAGCCAAGAACACAGGGGGTACGTGGGAGTCAGGTACGATGAGCAGTTCTTC. This gives the protein CASSQEHRGYVGVRYDEQFF.